This T cell receptor beta chain was captured in a study of blood T cell repertoires in COVID-19. Study overall: Acute and convalescent COVID-19 specimens originated in the United States, Italy and Spain.

Profiled with immunoSEQ multiplex PCR; TCRdb holds only in-frame clones, not every one. The repertoire has about 40,000 clones, approximately 80% of them found once; the top ten carry about 2.5%. The germline V gene encodes CDR1 SQVTM and CDR2 ANQGSEA. V was clipped by 2 bases and J by 5 bases, with 15 bases between them. The CDR3 consists of 14 residues. The chain links TRBV29-1 to TRBJ1-1, with D possibly being TRBD1 (5 bases). This receptor was obtained from a woman between 55 and 75 years old with acute or convalescent COVID-19. The source material was peripheral blood. CDR3 protein: CSVEWGMEGTEAFF. Here the CDR3 DNA reads TGCAGCGTTGAATGGGGAATGGAGGGGACTGAAGCTTTCTTT.